This section outlines one T cell receptor beta chain sequence together with its context. This clonotype turned up a few times. The specificity of this receptor is unknown. Within one base of it there is no much larger clone, and no base qualities were kept. These data come from a study of identical twins (dated by TCRdb to 2015 to 2016). Context from the whole study: To test whether fetal clonotypes persist, the study used deep sequencing on TCR alpha and beta repertoires from monozygotic twins, unrelated adults of various ages, and cord blood. To rule out contamination, the twin experiments were replicated at different times with different library preparation protocols.

Study-level results and caveats: The excess sharing between twins in beta out-of-frame sequences was weaker because fewer shared sequences reduced the signal-to-noise ratio. Out-of-frame TCR alpha sequences shared between twins showed an excess of low generation-probability sequences compared with coincidental sharing between unrelated individuals. Because the same donors could not be followed over many years, conclusions were based on cross-sectional statistical analysis. Fewer insertions were carried by abundant cord blood beta clonotypes, a similar but weaker trend appeared in young adult naive repertoires, and no such trend appeared in memory repertoires. Zero-insertion analyses could be partly confounded by invariant T cells such as MAIT and iNKT, although diverse VJ usage argued against such confounding for most clonotypes. In monozygotic twins, recombination models systematically underestimated out-of-frame TCR alpha sharing, but the models matched the sharing seen between unrelated individuals.

Relative to germline, V is missing 1 base and J is missing 0 bases, with 4 bases of the junction outside any gene match. The CDR3 has 16 amino acids, counting the end cysteine and phenylalanine. Of all the DNA, just the CDR3 is kept, 48 bases in frame from base 1. CDR1 is given as LGHNA and CDR2 as YNFKEQ, both from the germline V gene. Receptor libraries were prepared by 5' RACE. TCRdb names Illumina HiSeq 2000 as the instrument used. A universal primer binding site was added through template switching, and the final cDNA carried a unique molecular identifier so that TCR cDNA molecules could be counted accurately. Specific primers in the conserved constant-segment region were used to synthesize first-strand cDNA for the TCR alpha and beta chains. Each cDNA library was double barcoded, with a SMART-Mk sample barcode plus Illumina barcodes, to control for contamination. TruSeq adapter sequences, together with Illumina sample barcodes, were added in two successive PCR steps. The TCR alpha and beta cDNA libraries were sequenced on the Illumina HiSeq platform using custom primers. The original methods were these. Unique molecular identifiers were extracted from raw reads with MiGEC, and CDR3 positions were determined with MiXCR. For each individual, recombination models were inferred using an EM algorithm with the repgenHMM and IGoR tools. Shared clonotypes were analyzed with the tcR package in R, and sharing was normalized by the product of cloneset sizes. Out-of-frame nonproductive sequences were analyzed to study raw recombination free of thymic and clonal selection effects. TCRdb cleaned the public reads at Q25 with fastp, built clones with MiXCR and kept in-frame beta chains. CDR3 protein duplicates are merged, each entry listing the most common genes and DNA. The V and J calls, along with clone size, are taken from TCRdb and not from the paper's own processing. A total of 1.5 million to 2 million distinct CDR3 sequences appear in this sample, 25% to 35% of them only once. The ten top clones hold roughly 0.3% of the sample.

All donors were healthy Caucasians. The chain is encoded by TRBV4-2 joined to TRBJ2-3; 7 bases in between match TRBD2. The TCR sequence derives from a newborn girl in good health. The sequenced sample was cord blood. The CDR3 region: CASSQVSSGSTDTQYF. The DNA reads as follows: TGTGCCAGCAGCCAAGTGAGTAGCGGGAGCACAGATACGCAGTATTTT.